These 31 T cell receptor beta chains were all obtained from the same sample, sequenced in a study of blood T cell repertoires in COVID-19. Only in-frame clones appear in the TCRdb table, and some are missing; sequencing was by immunoSEQ multiplex PCR. Altogether more than 70,000 clones are present, approximately 86% being singletons, with the ten largest covering over 15%. Source material: peripheral blood. Every receptor here comes from a woman older than 75 with acute or convalescent COVID-19.

This clone was seen once. One end of the junction fails to match germline, which may point to a read error. The chain links TRBV5-4 to TRBJ2-2; the D is unclear. The CDR3 is made up of 14 amino acids. CDR1 is SGHNT, CDR2 YYREEE, per germline (reference sequence). The CDR3 loop is CASRLDLLTGELFF. The CDR3 nucleotides read TGTGCCAGCAGATTGGACCTGCTAACCGGGGAGCTGTTTTTT.

V and J are TRBV5-4 and TRBJ2-1, with D perhaps TRBD1 (5 bases). The CDR3 consists of 17 residues. Trimming took 0 bases from V and 5 from J, leaving 18 bases between them. Germline values: CDR1 SGHNT, CDR2 YYREEE (reference sequence). In DNA form, the CDR3 reads TGTGCCAGCAGCTTGGGGGCAGGGCCGGGCATGAACAATGAGCAGTTCTTC. It is translated as CASSLGAGPGMNNEQFF.

This chain joins TRBV5-4 and TRBJ2-2; 10 bases align to TRBD1. This CDR3 spans 16 amino acids. V lost 4 bases, J lost 5 bases, and 8 bases stayed unmatched. Looked up from germline, CDR1 is SGHNT and CDR2 is YYREEE (reference sequence). CDR3 amino acids: CASSPSRTGGTGELFF. The CDR3 DNA is TGTGCCAGCAGCCCGAGCCGGACAGGGGGGACCGGGGAGCTGTTTTTT. The full variable domain, in which reference TRBV5-4 and TRBJ2-2 provide the parts outside the CDR3, is ETGVTQSPTHLIKTRGQQVTLRCSSQSGHNTVSWYQQALGQGPQFIFQYYREEENGRGNFPPRFSGLQFPNYSSELNVNALELDDSALYLCASSPSRTGGTGELFFGEGSRLTVL.

This clone was picked up one time. The V gene is TRBV19, the J gene TRBJ1-1, with 9 bases aligning to TRBD1. The CDR3 runs 15 residues. J lost 0 bases, V lost 3 bases, and 2 bases had no gene match. Germline CDR1 is LNHDA and CDR2 is SQIVND (reference sequence). The CDR3 protein is CASSIGQGMNTEAFF. CDR3 nucleotide sequence: TGTGCCAGTAGTATCGGACAGGGGATGAACACTGAAGCTTTCTTT.

This chain joins TRBV7-9 and TRBJ1-2; 8 bases agree with TRBD1. The CDR3 is made up of 15 amino acids. Germline assignment: CDR1 SEHNR and CDR2 FQNEAQ (reference sequence). Trimming took 5 bases from V and 5 from J; bases not matched to a gene: 10. This CDR3 reads CASSRGQGGGYGYTF. As DNA, the CDR3 is TGTGCCAGCAGCCGCGGACAGGGCGGTGGATATGGCTACACCTTC.

This clone appeared once. This chain joins TRBV19 and TRBJ2-1; weak D call: TRBD2 (6 bases). The V gene lost 7 bases and the J gene lost 5 bases, with 24 bases spanning the gap. This CDR3 spans 17 amino acids. The germline V gene has CDR1 LNHDA and CDR2 SQIVND (reference sequence). The chain's CDR3 is CASTGWGVRASDNEQFF. The CDR3 DNA follows: TGTGCCAGTACCGGGTGGGGGGTGCGGGCGTCGGACAATGAGCAGTTCTTC.

The chain has TRBV6-5 and TRBJ2-3; D might be TRBD2 (5 bases). The V end was cut by 6 bases, the J end by 5 bases, with 15 bases between. In germline, CDR1 is MNHEY, CDR2 SVGAGI. This CDR3 region has 14 residues. CDR3 nucleotide sequence: TGTGCCAGCAGACCAAAGCGGTATCAAGATACGCAGTATTTT. Translation: CASRPKRYQDTQYF.

V is TRBV3-1 (or the pseudogene TRBV3-2) and J is TRBJ2-1; 7 bases match TRBD1. The CDR3 is 13 amino acids. Losses at the gene ends were 4 bases for V and 11 bases for J; bases not matched to a gene: 8. Germline V gene sequence: CDR1 LGHDT, CDR2 YNNKEL (reference sequence). Here the CDR3 DNA reads TGTGCCAGCAGCCTTTACCGGGACAGACAGCAGTTCTTC. It encodes CASSLYRDRQQFF.

The rearrangement links TRBV6-1 to TRBJ1-1, with 8 bases fitting TRBD1. Trimming cost V 3 bases and J 6 bases; bases outside gene matches: 9. Germline-derived CDR1 and CDR2 are MNHNS and SASEGT. The CDR3 has 15 residues. CDR3 residues: CASSDWTGRGAEAFF. The CDR3 region has the DNA TGTGCCAGCAGTGATTGGACAGGGCGTGGCGCTGAAGCTTTCTTT.

The genes are TRBV6-5 and TRBJ2-2; D might be TRBD1 (5 bases). CDR3 length: 15 residues. CDR1 MNHEY and CDR2 SVGAGI come from the germline V gene. V dropped 6 bases and J dropped 1 base, with 12 bases sitting between them. In nucleotides, the CDR3 is TGTGCCAGCAGCGAGCAGGGATTGAACACCGGGGAGCTGTTTTTT. Encoded protein: CASSEQGLNTGELFF.

CDR3 nucleotide sequence: TGTGCCAGCAGCCTACGACAATACAATGAGCAGTTCTTC. This translates into CASSLRQYNEQFF. V gene TRBV2 combines with J gene TRBJ2-1; D is unclear. Per the germline V gene, CDR1 is SNHLY and CDR2 is FYNNEI. Trimming stripped 6 bases from V and 4 bases from J, with 10 bases between. CDR3 size: 13 residues.

As to this clone: An end of the junction differs from the germline gene, which may be a read error. The J gene is TRBJ2-6, the V gene TRBV7-7; 10 nucleotides match TRBD1. This CDR3 has 22 amino acids. The germline CDR1 and CDR2 sequences are SSHAT and FNYEAQ (reference sequence). In DNA, the CDR3 is TGTGCTAGCAGCTCCTGCTCTACACGGACCCGGGACAGGGGTGAAGGGGCCAACGTCCTGACTTTC. Translated, it gives CASSSCSTRTRDRGEGANVLTF.

This chain uses TRBV6-1 with TRBJ2-3; D gene ambiguous. Germline V gives CDR1 MNHNS, CDR2 SASEGT. The CDR3 length is 11 residues. V gave up 5 bases and J gave up 2 bases, with 2 bases separating them. CDR3 nucleotides: TGTGCCAGCAGTCTCACAGATACGCAGTATTTT. Protein product: CASSLTDTQYF.

V and J are TRBV28 and TRBJ2-7, with 7 bases lining up with TRBD1. V dropped 7 bases and J dropped 0; count of bases not matched to a gene: 9. The V gene's germline CDR1 is MDHEN and CDR2 SYDVKM. This CDR3 contains 15 residues. This CDR3 reads CASTIQGLGSYEQYF. The CDR3 nucleotides are TGTGCCAGCACCATACAGGGGTTGGGCTCCTACGAGCAGTACTTC. The variable domain in full, with the rest retrieved from reference TRBV28 and TRBJ2-7, is DVKVTQSSRYLVKRTGEKVFLECVQDMDHENMFWYRQDPGLGLRLIYFSYDVKMKEKGDIPEGYSVSREKKERFSLILESASTNQTSMYLCASTIQGLGSYEQYFGPGTRLTVT.

The chain joins TRBV7-9 to TRBJ1-4; 8 bases agree with TRBD1. Germline CDR1 is SEHNR and CDR2 is FQNEAQ (reference sequence). The CDR3 spans 14 residues. V shed 5 bases and J 6 bases; nucleotides not matched to a gene: 5. The DNA for the CDR3 is TGTGCCAGCAGCGGCGCAGGGGGCGATGAAAAACTGTTTTTT. Translating it yields CASSGAGGDEKLFF.

The V and J genes are TRBV28 and TRBJ1-2; the D gene is possibly TRBD1 (6 bases). The germline V and J ends were trimmed by 10 bases and 2 bases, with 11 bases remaining between them. This CDR3 has 12 residues. Germline loops: CDR1 MDHEN, CDR2 SYDVKM. This CDR3 reads CANQQGNYGYTF. CDR3 sequence (DNA): TGTGCCAACCAACAGGGAAACTATGGCTACACCTTC.

The chain recombines TRBV28 with TRBJ1-2; D perhaps matches TRBD1 (5 bases). This CDR3 has 11 residues. The V gene's germline CDR1 is MDHEN and CDR2 SYDVKM. Trimming removed 6 bases from V and 5 bases from J, with 7 bases in between. CDR3 DNA: TGTGCCAGCAGGGGGCGGTATGGCTACACCTTC. Its translation is CASRGRYGYTF.

The gene calls are TRBV6-1 and TRBJ1-1; maybe TRBD1 (5 bases). The CDR3 sequence is 12 residues long. V gave up 2 bases and J gave up 11 bases, with 12 bases separating them. Germline CDR1 is MNHNS and CDR2 is SASEGT. DNA for the CDR3: TGTGCCAGCAGTGAATTACGGGGGAGGGCTTTCTTT. It yields the protein CASSELRGRAFF.

The V call is TRBV5-1, the J call TRBJ2-4; TRBD2 agrees at 8 bases. This CDR3 is 16 amino acids long. Germline CDR1 is SGHRS and CDR2 is YFSETQ. With V trimmed by 0 bases and J by 6 bases, 8 bases remained unmatched. The CDR3, as DNA: TGCGCCAGCAGCTTGGCCCCAGGAGCGGGGGTAAACATTCAGTACTTC. The encoded protein is CASSLAPGAGVNIQYF.

The chain has TRBV28 and TRBJ1-2; TRBD1 aligns across 9 bases. CDR1 is MDHEN, CDR2 SYDVKM, per germline. The CDR3 has 14 amino acids. The V gene end was trimmed by 2 bases and the J gene end by 3 bases; junction bases not matched to a gene: 1. CDR3 sequence reads: CASSLDRGDYGYTF. CDR3 coding DNA: TGTGCCAGCAGTTTAGACAGGGGGGACTATGGCTACACCTTC.

This chain connects TRBV18 to TRBJ2-1; 10 bases align to TRBD1. The CDR3 consists of 15 residues. J was trimmed by 14 bases and V by 0 bases; bases with no gene match: 10. Germline V lookup: CDR1 KGHSH, CDR2 LQKENI. The CDR3 here is CASSPPTPGQGLKFF. CDR3 DNA: TGTGCCAGCTCACCACCGACCCCGGGACAGGGGTTGAAGTTCTTC.

The chain links TRBV28 to TRBJ2-5, with 8 positions matching TRBD2. There are 14 residues in the CDR3. V trimming: 2 bases; J trimming: 5 bases; junction bases outside the gene matches: 4. Germline V lookup: CDR1 MDHEN, CDR2 SYDVKM. The CDR3 DNA reads TGTGCCAGCAGTTTACCGGGGGGGGTTGAGACCCAGTACTTC. Amino acids: CASSLPGGVETQYF.

This chain links TRBV3-1 (or the pseudogene TRBV3-2) with TRBJ1-5, with D possibly matching TRBD1 (5 bases). V lost 1 base to trimming and J lost 2 bases, with 9 bases between them. CDR1 is LGHDT and CDR2 is YNNKEL in the germline V gene (reference sequence). This CDR3 region has 15 residues. The CDR3 DNA follows: TGTGCCAGCAGCCAAGGATCGGGGGGCAATCAGCCCCAGCATTTT. It is translated as CASSQGSGGNQPQHF.

This clone appeared once. The V and J genes are TRBV12-3 or TRBV12-4 and TRBJ2-5; a possible D gene is TRBD1 (7 bases). CDR3 size: 13 residues. V lost 6 bases and J 4 bases, leaving 12 bases between the germline ends. CDR3 sequence: CASSGGGLETQYF. The CDR3 nucleotides read TGTGCCAGCAGCGGAGGGGGCTTAGAGACCCAGTACTTC.

The chain joins TRBV24-1 to TRBJ1-2, with D perhaps TRBD1 (6 bases). Germline-derived CDR1 and CDR2 are KGHDR and SFDVKD. V was shortened by 4 bases and J by 8 bases, with 16 bases between the two germline ends. CDR3 length equals 14 residues. The DNA of the CDR3 is TGTGCCACCAGTGAAAACAGGGTGCGAAAGGGCTACACCTTC. It is translated as CATSENRVRKGYTF.

The CDR3 region has the DNA TGCGCCAGCAGTGCTCGGGACAGACCCAATCAGCCCCAGCATTTT. Amino acid sequence: CASSARDRPNQPQHF. This chain uses TRBV10-2 with TRBJ1-5; 7 nucleotides align to TRBD1. In germline, CDR1 is WSHSY, CDR2 SAAADI. The CDR3 has 15 amino acids. V was pared by 4 bases and J by 3 bases, with 6 bases of the junction left unmatched.

This rearrangement joins TRBV11-2 to TRBJ2-2; TRBD1 is a possible D gene (6 bases). The V end was cut by 3 bases, the J end by 0 bases, with 8 bases between. This CDR3 contains 15 residues. The V gene's germline CDR1 is SGHAT and CDR2 FQNNGV. The CDR3 is CASSLAGANTGELFF. CDR3 nucleotides: TGTGCCAGCAGCTTGGCAGGGGCGAACACCGGGGAGCTGTTTTTT. The complete variable domain, with remaining parts taken from reference TRBV11-2 and TRBJ2-2, reads EAGVAQSPRYKIIEKRQSVAFWCNPISGHATLYWYQQILGQGPKLLIQFQNNGVVDDSQLPKDRFSAERLKGVDSTLKIQPAKLEDSAVYLCASSLAGANTGELFFGEGSRLTVL.

The chain carries TRBV6-5 and TRBJ1-1, with 9 bases identical to TRBD1. The ends lost 6 bases at V and 4 bases at J; junction bases unmatched: 3. The CDR3 covers 13 residues. CDR1 and CDR2 (germline): MNHEY, SVGAGI. For the CDR3, the DNA is TGTGCCAGCAGAGAGACAGGGGGCACTGAAGCTTTCTTT. It codes for CASRETGGTEAFF.

The chain joins TRBV5-1 to TRBJ1-4; TRBD1 might be the D (5 bases). V lost 4 bases, J lost 3 bases, and 13 bases lay in between. Germline V gene sequence: CDR1 SGHRS, CDR2 YFSETQ. This CDR3 is built from 15 residues. Here the CDR3 DNA reads TGCGCCAGCAGCCTTACGGGGGGAGCTAATGAAAAACTGTTTTTT. As protein: CASSLTGGANEKLFF.

The chain combines TRBV19 with TRBJ1-4; tentatively, D is TRBD1 (5 bases). V lost 6 bases and J 1 base, leaving 9 bases between the germline ends. This CDR3 spans 14 amino acids. Germline lookup yields CDR1 LNHDA and CDR2 SQIVND (reference sequence). Here the CDR3 DNA reads TGTGCCAGTAGCCGGGGGATAACTAATGAAAAACTGTTTTTT. Its translation is CASSRGITNEKLFF.

CDR3 residues: CASSEAAVFLGNTIYF. The CDR3 nucleotides are TGTGCCAGCAGTGAAGCTGCGGTATTTCTTGGAAACACCATATATTTT. The chain links TRBV2 to TRBJ1-3, with unresolved D. The germline V and J ends were trimmed by 0 bases and 3 bases, with 12 bases remaining between them. Germline V CDR1 and CDR2: SNHLY, FYNNEI. The CDR3 is 16 amino acids.